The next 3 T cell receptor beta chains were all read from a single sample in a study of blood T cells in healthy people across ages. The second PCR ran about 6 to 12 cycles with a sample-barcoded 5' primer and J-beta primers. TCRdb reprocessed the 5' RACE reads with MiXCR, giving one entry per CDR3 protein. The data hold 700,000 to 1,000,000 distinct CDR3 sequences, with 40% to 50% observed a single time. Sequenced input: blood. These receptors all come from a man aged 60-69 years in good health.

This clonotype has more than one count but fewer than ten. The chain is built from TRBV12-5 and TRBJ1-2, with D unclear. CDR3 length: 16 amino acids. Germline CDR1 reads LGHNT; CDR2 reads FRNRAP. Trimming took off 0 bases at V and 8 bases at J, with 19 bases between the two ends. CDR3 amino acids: CASGLVLSADIGGYTF. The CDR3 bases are TGTGCTAGTGGTTTGGTACTATCGGCCGACATCGGAGGCTACACCTTC.

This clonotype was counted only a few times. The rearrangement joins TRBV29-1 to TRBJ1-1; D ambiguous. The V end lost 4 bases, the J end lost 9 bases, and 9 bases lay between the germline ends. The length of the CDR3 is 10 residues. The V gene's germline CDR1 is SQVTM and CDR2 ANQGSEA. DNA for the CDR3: TGCAGCGTTGCGGCGGGAAAAGCTTTCTTT. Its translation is CSVAAGKAFF.

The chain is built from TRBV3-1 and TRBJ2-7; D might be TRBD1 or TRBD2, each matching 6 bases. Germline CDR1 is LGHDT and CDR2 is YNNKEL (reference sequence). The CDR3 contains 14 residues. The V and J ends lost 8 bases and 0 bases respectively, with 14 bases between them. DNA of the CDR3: TGTGCCAGCGCACGAGGGGGGAGCTCCTACGAGCAGTACTTC. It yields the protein CASARGGSSYEQYF.